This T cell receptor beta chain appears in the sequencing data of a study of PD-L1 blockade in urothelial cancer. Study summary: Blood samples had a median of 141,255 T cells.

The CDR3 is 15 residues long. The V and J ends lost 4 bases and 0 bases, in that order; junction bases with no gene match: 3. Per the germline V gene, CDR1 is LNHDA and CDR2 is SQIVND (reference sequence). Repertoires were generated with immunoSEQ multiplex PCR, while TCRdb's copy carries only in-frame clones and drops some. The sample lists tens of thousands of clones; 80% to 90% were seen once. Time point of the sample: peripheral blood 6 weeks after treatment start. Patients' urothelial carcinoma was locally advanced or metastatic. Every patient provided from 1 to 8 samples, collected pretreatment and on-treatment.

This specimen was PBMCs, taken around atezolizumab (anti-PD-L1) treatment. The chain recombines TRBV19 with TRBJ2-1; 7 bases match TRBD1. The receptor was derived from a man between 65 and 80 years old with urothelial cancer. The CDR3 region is CASSKGQSSYNEQFF. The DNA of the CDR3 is TGTGCCAGTAGTAAGGGACAGAGCTCCTACAATGAGCAGTTCTTC.